One and the same sample provided the 14 T cell receptor beta chains below, sequenced in a study of early T cells in non-severe SARS-CoV-2 infection. TCRdb re-analysed the 5' RACE reads in MiXCR, keeping a single row per CDR3 protein. The sample holds just over 95,000 distinct CDR3 sequences, approximately 10% seen once. Source material: whole blood. These receptors originate from an adult who was a healthcare worker with PCR-confirmed SARS-CoV-2 infection or an uninfected control (not recorded which).

This clonotype was observed a handful of times. The V and J genes are TRBV5-1 and TRBJ2-7; weak D call: TRBD1 (6 bases). The germline gives CDR1 SGHRS, CDR2 YFSETQ. This CDR3 has 14 amino acids. The ends were cut back, 2 bases at V and 2 bases at J, with 11 bases in the middle. The CDR3 nucleotides read TGCGCCAGCAGCTTAGGACAGCCAACCTACGAGCAGTACTTC. Translating it yields CASSLGQPTYEQYF.

There are a few counts of this clonotype. The rearrangement joins TRBV7-2 to TRBJ2-7, with D uncertain. V lost 2 bases and J lost 3, with 5 bases in between. Germline loops: CDR1 SGHTA, CDR2 FQGNSA. This CDR3 region has 12 residues. The CDR3: CASSLPNYEQYF. The DNA of the CDR3 is TGTGCCAGCAGCTTACCCAACTACGAGCAGTACTTC.

The chain is built from TRBV7-3 and TRBJ2-5; 11 positions agree with TRBD2. The CDR3 runs 15 residues. Germline CDR1 reads SGHTA; CDR2 reads FQGTGA. The V segment lost 4 bases and the J segment 3 bases; nucleotides outside the gene matches: 4. The chain's CDR3 is CASSSGTSGEETQYF. The CDR3 nucleotides are TGTGCCAGCAGCTCTGGGACTAGCGGAGAAGAGACCCAGTACTTC.

A few counts support this clonotype. The chain recombines TRBV9 with TRBJ2-7, with 7 bases identical to TRBD1. The ends lost 0 bases at V and 3 bases at J; junction bases unmatched: 6. Germline CDR1 and CDR2: SGDLS and YYNGEE. The CDR3 runs to 15 residues. In DNA form, the CDR3 reads TGTGCCAGCAGCGTAGGAGGGACAGAATACTACGAGCAGTACTTC. It yields the protein CASSVGGTEYYEQYF.

In the case of this clonotype: At one end the junction does not follow the germline gene, possibly because of a read error. This chain connects TRBV7-2 to TRBJ1-3, with 7 bases matching TRBD1. Germline V CDR1 and CDR2: SGHTA, FQGNSA. The CDR3 has 18 residues. The CDR3 DNA reads TGTGCCAGCAGCCCCCAACCGGGACAGAAATACTCTGAAAACACCATATATTTT. As protein: CASSPQPGQKYSENTIYF. The variable domain in full, completed from reference TRBV7-2 and TRBJ1-3, reads GAGVSQSPSNKVTEKGKDVELRCDPISGHTALYWYRQSLGQGLEFLIYFQGNSAPDKSGLPSDRFSAERTGGSVSTLTIQRTQQEDSAVYLCASSPQPGQKYSENTIYFGEGSWLTVV.

This clonotype was observed many times. The rearrangement joins TRBV9 to TRBJ2-5; D perhaps matches TRBD1 (5 bases). Germline CDR1 reads SGDLS; CDR2 reads YYNGEE. The ends were cut back, 4 bases at V and 3 bases at J, with 13 bases in the middle. CDR3 length: 14 residues. This CDR3 reads CASSPSNRKETQYF. The DNA for the CDR3 is TGTGCCAGCAGCCCAAGTAACAGGAAAGAGACCCAGTACTTC.

The chain joins TRBV5-1 to TRBJ2-3; D might be TRBD1 or TRBD2, each matching 5 bases. Trimming took off 4 bases at V and 2 bases at J, with 8 bases between the two ends. Germline values: CDR1 SGHRS, CDR2 YFSETQ. The CDR3 totals 13 residues. CDR3 in DNA: TGCGCCAGCAGCACGGGACCCACAGATACGCAGTATTTT. The encoded protein is CASSTGPTDTQYF.

This clonotype occurred many times. The rearrangement uses TRBV6-5 and TRBJ1-2, with 8 bases aligning to TRBD1. This CDR3 contains 13 residues. The V gene's germline CDR1 is MNHEY and CDR2 SVGAGI. Trimming took 9 bases from V and 4 from J; bases not matched to a gene: 7. The CDR3: CASAGTGLYGYTF. The CDR3, as DNA: TGTGCCAGTGCCGGGACAGGCCTCTATGGCTACACCTTC.

V usage is TRBV12-5 and J usage is TRBJ1-5, with D uncertain. V lost 0 bases and J 3 bases, leaving 18 bases between the germline ends. This CDR3 region has 18 residues. The germline V gene encodes CDR1 LGHNT and CDR2 FRNRAP. CDR3 DNA sequence: TGTGCTAGTGGTTTGGTAAATATTTCCGGGAACCCCAATCAGCCCCAGCATTTT. Amino acid sequence: CASGLVNISGNPNQPQHF.

There are many counts of this clonotype. The chain is built from TRBV19 and TRBJ2-2; tentatively, D is TRBD1 or TRBD2 (5 bases each). Per the germline V gene, CDR1 is LNHDA and CDR2 is SQIVND (reference sequence). V was trimmed by 2 bases and J by 4 bases, leaving 11 bases between them. The CDR3 is 15 residues long. The CDR3 nucleotides are TGTGCCAGTAGTATATTCCCAGGGAGCACCGGGGAGCTGTTTTTT. Protein product: CASSIFPGSTGELFF.

The chain links TRBV30 to TRBJ2-7; D uncertain. CDR1 is GTSNPN and CDR2 is SVGIG in the germline V gene (reference sequence). The CDR3 runs to 11 residues. V lost 1 base and J lost 6, with 7 bases in between. For the CDR3, the DNA is TGTGCCTGGAGTGCCCAGAGCGAGCAGTACTTC. Its protein is CAWSAQSEQYF.

The V and J genes are TRBV1 and TRBJ1-5. TRBV1 is a known pseudogene. The CDR3 covers 17 residues. CDR3 loop: CTSSQVGRRPGNQPQHF. The CDR3 DNA sequence: TGCACCAGCAGCCAAGTTGGCCGCCGACCGGGCAATCAGCCCCAGCATTTT.

J is TRBJ2-2 and V is TRBV7-7, with D perhaps TRBD1 (6 bases). The ends were cut back, 5 bases at V and 5 bases at J, with 15 bases in the middle. CDR3 size: 15 residues. Germline V gene lookup returns CDR1 SSHAT and CDR2 FNYEAQ (reference sequence). The CDR3: CASSQGSLSTGELFF. The CDR3 nucleotides are TGTGCCAGCAGCCAGGGGTCCTTGTCTACCGGGGAGCTGTTTTTT.

In its sample, this clonotype was seen a few times. The chain's CDR3 is CASGRFYSGANVLTF. The CDR3 DNA reads as TGTGCCAGCGGGCGGTTCTACTCTGGGGCCAACGTCCTGACTTTC. The chain has TRBV6-6 and TRBJ2-6, with D uncertain. CDR1 is MNHNY, CDR2 SVGAGI, per germline (reference sequence). The CDR3 has 15 residues. The germline V and J ends were trimmed by 8 bases and 0 bases, with 11 bases remaining between them.